The clone carrying this T cell receptor (beta chain) came up a few times. The antigen remains unidentified. V dropped 2 bases and J dropped 0; count of bases not matched to a gene: 15. The germline V gene encodes CDR1 SGHTA and CDR2 FQGNSA. CDR3 length equals 20 residues. These data are taken from a study of early T cells in non-severe SARS-CoV-2 infection. The overall study: Chains stayed unpaired after sequencing of bulk RNA from unsorted whole blood.

Individual cDNA molecules were tagged with unique molecular identifiers, the study reported. TCRdb re-analysed the 5' RACE reads in MiXCR, keeping a single row per CDR3 protein. The sample consists of 75,000 to 80,000 distinct CDR3 sequences, 11% of them appearing once. General study points: Database matching using VDJdb favored anti-spike CD8 responses, with private and CD4 specificities left missing.

Sequencing was performed on whole blood, taken at baseline. The sequence derives from an adult who was a healthcare worker with PCR-confirmed SARS-CoV-2 infection or an uninfected control (not recorded which). J is TRBJ2-1 and V is TRBV7-2, with 8 bases lining up with TRBD1. The CDR3 nucleotides are TGTGCCAGCAGCTTATGGGCAGGGGGCCTTAGCCCCCACTCCTACAATGAGCAGTTCTTC. Amino acids: CASSLWAGGLSPHSYNEQFF.